These 19 T cell receptor beta chains share one sample of origin, sequenced in a study of cytomegalovirus exposure and HLA in healthy donors. Use of 60 Vbeta and 13 Jbeta primers characterized the PCR. TCRdb keeps only in-frame clones here, not all; method: immunoSEQ multiplex PCR. This table holds 100,000 to 150,000 clones. Material for sequencing was PBMCs. These receptors all come from a man aged 18 to 30 in good health and CMV-seronegative.

The chain employs TRBV6-1 and TRBJ2-1; the D gene is possibly TRBD1 (5 bases). The CDR3 spans 12 residues. Germline V gives CDR1 MNHNS, CDR2 SASEGT. Between the trimmed V and J ends, which lost 4 bases and 9 bases, there was a span of 10 bases. The CDR3 DNA reads as TGTGCCAGCAGTGTGTGGGGCCGTGAGCAGTTCTTC. Protein product: CASSVWGREQFF.

V gene TRBV7-2 combines with J gene TRBJ2-1, with 13 bases matching TRBD2. Germline loops: CDR1 SGHTA, CDR2 FQGNSA. The CDR3 covers 16 residues. V was clipped by 5 bases and J by 12 bases; unmatched bases: 13. The CDR3 protein is CASSLTGTSGKGVQFF. The CDR3 region has the DNA TGTGCCAGCAGCCTTACCGGGACTAGCGGGAAGGGGGTGCAGTTCTTC.

V and J are TRBV27 and TRBJ2-7; 11 bases fit TRBD1. Losses at the gene ends were 6 bases for V and 6 bases for J; bases not matched to a gene: 1. This CDR3 comprises 12 residues. Germline values: CDR1 MNHEY, CDR2 SMNVEV (reference sequence). CDR3 DNA sequence: TGTGCCAGCAGGGACAGGGGGCTCGAGCAGTACTTC. This encodes CASRDRGLEQYF.

The chain carries TRBV7-9 and TRBJ2-1, with D possibly being TRBD1 (6 bases). Trimming shortened V by 2 bases and J by 2 bases, and 16 bases separated the two germline ends. Germline V gives CDR1 SEHNR, CDR2 FQNEAQ (reference sequence). The CDR3 contains 17 residues. Written as DNA, the CDR3 is TGTGCCAGCAGCTTATATCTGGTGGGGGCGACCTACAATGAGCAGTTCTTC. This gives the protein CASSLYLVGATYNEQFF.

V usage is TRBV6-1 and J usage is TRBJ2-7; D not certain. Per germline, CDR1 MNHNS and CDR2 SASEGT. V was trimmed by 6 bases and J by 4 bases, leaving 16 bases between them. This CDR3 is 14 amino acids long. Written as DNA, the CDR3 is TGTGCCAGCAGATCCGCGGAAACCACATACGAGCAGTACTTC. This translates into CASRSAETTYEQYF.

In regard to this clone: The junction differs from germline at one of its ends, possibly a read error. The genes are TRBV6-5 and TRBJ2-2; TRBD1 might be the D (6 bases). CDR1 MNHEY and CDR2 SVGAGI come from the germline V gene. The CDR3 is made up of 15 amino acids. This CDR3 reads CASSYFTGSPGELFF. CDR3 DNA: TGTGCCAGCAGCTACTTTACAGGGTCCCCCGGGGAGCTGTTTTTT.

The rearrangement uses TRBV5-8 and TRBJ1-1; D might be TRBD1 (5 bases). In germline, CDR1 is SGHTS, CDR2 YDEGEE. V lost 5 bases, J lost 4 bases, and 21 bases lay in between. The CDR3 is 16 amino acids. The CDR3 DNA follows: TGTGCCAGCAGGCCCAGGGCGGGGAGAGGTGCCACTGAAGCTTTCTTT. Translation: CASRPRAGRGATEAFF.

V and J are TRBV28 and TRBJ2-7, with 11 bases fitting TRBD2. The CDR3 contains 14 residues. V dropped 4 bases and J dropped 3; count of bases not matched to a gene: 2. CDR1 is MDHEN and CDR2 is SYDVKM in the germline V gene. The CDR3 DNA is TGTGCCAGCAGTTATGGGACTAGCGGCTACGAGCAGTACTTC. Amino acids: CASSYGTSGYEQYF.

This chain links TRBV15 with TRBJ2-1; 8 positions agree with TRBD2. Germline V lookup: CDR1 LNHNV, CDR2 YYDKDF (reference sequence). The J segment lost 6 bases and the V segment lost 2 bases, leaving 3 bases of the junction unmatched. CDR3 length: 14 residues. The DNA for the CDR3 is TGTGCCACCAGCAGAAGCGGGAGTGGCAATGAGCAGTTCTTC. Encoded protein: CATSRSGSGNEQFF.

The rearrangement uses TRBV7-9 and TRBJ1-2; D is unresolved. Per germline, CDR1 SEHNR and CDR2 FQNEAQ (reference sequence). CDR3 length: 13 amino acids. V lost 5 bases, J lost 7 bases, and 14 bases lay in between. CDR3 DNA sequence: TGTGCCAGCAGCCCAGGTAACGATCGTGGCTACACCTTC. Its protein is CASSPGNDRGYTF.

The chain is built from TRBV7-6 and TRBJ2-1; TRBD1 matches at 9 bases. CDR3 length equals 15 residues. The ends lost 6 bases at V and 4 bases at J; junction bases unmatched: 7. Germline V gives CDR1 SGHVS, CDR2 FNYEAQ. CDR3: CASSSGTGIYNEQFF. The CDR3, as DNA: TGTGCCAGCAGTTCCGGGACAGGGATTTACAATGAGCAGTTCTTC.

This chain joins TRBV15 and TRBJ1-3, with a tentative D call TRBD1 (5 bases). Per germline, CDR1 LNHNV and CDR2 YYDKDF (reference sequence). CDR3 length equals 16 residues. Trimming took 0 bases from V and 2 from J, leaving 11 bases between them. CDR3 residues: CATSRDLIGAGNTIYF. The DNA for the CDR3 is TGTGCCACCAGCAGAGATCTGATAGGGGCTGGAAACACCATATATTTT.

The chain joins TRBV28 to TRBJ2-1; TRBD1 matches 8 bases. Germline lookup yields CDR1 MDHEN and CDR2 SYDVKM. The CDR3 totals 15 residues. V lost 6 bases and J lost 5; bases outside the gene matches: 9. The chain's CDR3 is CASRPTGARHNEQFF. CDR3 DNA: TGTGCCAGCAGACCGACAGGGGCGCGCCACAATGAGCAGTTCTTC.

The J gene is TRBJ1-1, the V gene TRBV11-2; D remains unclear. This CDR3 spans 14 amino acids. Germline V gene data show CDR1 as SGHAT and CDR2 as FQNNGV. V lost 1 base to trimming and J lost 0 bases, with 6 bases between them. The chain's CDR3 is CASSLGTLNTEAFF. The CDR3 nucleotides are TGTGCCAGCAGCTTAGGGACTTTGAACACTGAAGCTTTCTTT.

Written as DNA, the CDR3 is TGTGCCAGCAGTTTTATGCGCTGGGACACTCCCCTGGGCGGGAGGAGTCGGGATGAGCAGTTCTTC. It yields the protein CASSFMRWDTPLGGRSRDEQFF. The chain carries TRBV28 and TRBJ2-1; 8 nucleotides align to TRBD2. This CDR3 is 22 amino acids long. Looked up from germline, CDR1 is MDHEN and CDR2 is SYDVKM. V dropped 3 bases and J dropped 8; count of bases not matched to a gene: 30.

V and J are TRBV19 and TRBJ2-7; tentative D call: TRBD2 (5 bases). In germline, CDR1 is LNHDA, CDR2 SQIVND (reference sequence). With 6 bases removed from V and 0 bases from J, the gap between germline ends came to 6 bases. The CDR3 is 12 amino acids. CDR3 DNA sequence: TGTGCCAGTAGGGGAGCCTCCTACGAGCAGTACTTC. This gives the protein CASRGASYEQYF.

The J gene is TRBJ2-7, the V gene TRBV28, with D maybe TRBD1 (6 bases). This CDR3 contains 13 residues. Trimming removed 5 bases from V and 5 bases from J, with 13 bases in between. Germline CDR1 is MDHEN and CDR2 is SYDVKM. CDR3: CASSPSDSDEQYF. The CDR3 DNA reads TGTGCCAGCAGTCCGTCGGACAGCGACGAGCAGTACTTC.

The V call is TRBV29-1, the J call TRBJ2-2; D is uncertain. The V end lost 4 bases, the J end lost 1 base, and 4 bases lay between the germline ends. The germline V gene encodes CDR1 SQVTM and CDR2 ANQGSEA. The CDR3 sequence is 12 residues long. CDR3 amino acids: CSVVKNTGELFF. In nucleotides, the CDR3 is TGCAGCGTTGTCAAGAACACCGGGGAGCTGTTTTTT.

The DNA for the CDR3 is TGTGCCAGCAGCCTACAGTACACCGGGGAGCTGTTTTTT. It codes for CASSLQYTGELFF. The J gene is TRBJ2-2, the V gene TRBV14; the D is unclear. CDR3 length: 13 residues. Germline assignment: CDR1 SGHDN and CDR2 FVKESK. The V gene lost 4 bases and the J gene lost 3 bases, with 6 bases spanning the gap.